A selection of T cell receptor beta chains follows, all from one sample in a study of blood T cell repertoires in COVID-19. Generated by immunoSEQ multiplex PCR, the TCRdb table keeps only in-frame clones and is missing some. The table records under 200,000 clones, approximately 80% of them present only once. Sequencing was done on a sample of peripheral blood. The receptor set was obtained from a human donor in a cohort sampled during active COVID-19. Both conserved end residues are part of each CDR3. D genes are given only for firm matches.

j_gene,d_gene,v_gene,CDR3aa
TRBJ2-1,.,TRBV7-3,CASSFTVFNEQFF
TRBJ2-2,.,TRBV28,CASSLGGAGTGELFF
TRBJ2-7,TRBD1,TRBV6-5,CASSYGDRVYEQYF
TRBJ2-5,.,TRBV7-2,CASSLGQVETQYF
TRBJ2-7,TRBD2,TRBV19,CERGRNPYEQYF
TRBJ2-7,.,TRBV21-1,CASSKVGTGEGYEQYF
TRBJ2-5,.,TRBV7-9,CASSVTAGALETQYF
TRBJ1-1,.,TRBV19,CASSPLIGGTEAFF
TRBJ1-5,TRBD1,TRBV6-6,CASSYQLGGRQPQHF
TRBJ1-2,TRBD1,TRBV6-5,CASSYSRQGANYGYTF
TRBJ2-7,.,TRBV5-4,CASSAVGRNEQYF
TRBJ2-7,TRBD2,TRBV4-1,CASSQTTSGSFYEQYF
TRBJ2-7,.,TRBV19,CASSEPGLNYEQYF
TRBJ2-7,TRBD1,TRBV7-2,CASSPGTVREQYF
TRBJ1-3,.,TRBV27,CARWGGSGNTIYF
TRBJ2-6,TRBD1,TRBV9,CASSPLGQGTSGANVLTF
TRBJ2-7,.,TRBV18,CASSPTAPTGLAYEQYF
TRBJ1-2,TRBD1,TRBV28,CASSLGTGTGYTF
TRBJ2-7,.,TRBV9,CASSVGLSGIEQYF
TRBJ1-6,.,TRBV10-3,CAISEGGGPWSPLHF
TRBJ2-1,TRBD2,TRBV5-5,CASSPITSGSNEQFF
TRBJ2-7,.,TRBV5-8,CASSSSTADTNEQYF
TRBJ2-3,TRBD2,TRBV7-8,CASRAGGSGGNTQYF
TRBJ2-3,TRBD2,TRBV6-5,CASSSGGGRTDTQYF
TRBJ1-4,.,TRBV7-9,CASSLGGVVSEKLFF
TRBJ1-1,.,TRBV18,CASSPLEGNTEAFF
TRBJ1-1,.,TRBV6-5,CASSRGTEAFF
TRBJ2-1,.,TRBV11-3,CASSLDRGSVYNEQFF
TRBJ1-1,.,TRBV9,CASSVVWGENTEAFF
TRBJ2-5,TRBD1,TRBV5-1,CASSLIGTGGQETQYF